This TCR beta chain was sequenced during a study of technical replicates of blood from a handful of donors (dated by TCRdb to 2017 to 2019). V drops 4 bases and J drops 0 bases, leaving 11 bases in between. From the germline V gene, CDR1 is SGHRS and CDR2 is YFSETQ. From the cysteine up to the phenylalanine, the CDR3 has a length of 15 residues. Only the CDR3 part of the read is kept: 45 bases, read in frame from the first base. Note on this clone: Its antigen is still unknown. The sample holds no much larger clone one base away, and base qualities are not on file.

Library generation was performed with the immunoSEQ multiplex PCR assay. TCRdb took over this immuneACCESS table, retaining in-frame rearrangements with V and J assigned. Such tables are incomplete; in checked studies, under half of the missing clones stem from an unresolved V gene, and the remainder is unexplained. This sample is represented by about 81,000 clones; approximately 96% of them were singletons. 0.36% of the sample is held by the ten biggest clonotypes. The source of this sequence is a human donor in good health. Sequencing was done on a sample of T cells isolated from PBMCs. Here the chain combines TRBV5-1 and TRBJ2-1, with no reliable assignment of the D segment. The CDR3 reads CASSQTYDSYNEQFF. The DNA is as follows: TGCGCCAGCAGCCAGACTTACGACTCCTACAATGAGCAGTTCTTC.